This is a list of T cell receptor beta chains from one sample in a study of blood T cell repertoires in COVID-19. The method was immunoSEQ multiplex PCR; TCRdb's version includes in-frame clones alone and lacks a portion of them. The sample lists approximately 440,000 clones, around 89% occurring once. Sequencing input: peripheral blood. The receptors derive from a woman between 50 and 59 years old with COVID-19, enrolled during active disease. CDR3s include the opening cysteine and the closing phenylalanine or tryptophan.

v_call: TRBV7-2
j_call: TRBJ1-5
cdr3_aa: CASSFTHSNQPQHF

v_call: TRBV9
j_call: TRBJ1-1
cdr3_aa: CASSARTGFTEAFF

v_call: TRBV27
j_call: TRBJ1-6
cdr3_aa: CASGGGLLSYNSPLHF

v_call: TRBV6-1
j_call: TRBJ1-6
cdr3_aa: CASSEWTEDSPLHF

v_call: TRBV7-4
j_call: TRBJ2-1
cdr3_aa: CASSSSGGLIYNEQFF

v_call: TRBV6-5
j_call: TRBJ2-2
cdr3_aa: CATKGGASTGELFF

v_call: TRBV4-1
j_call: TRBJ2-7
cdr3_aa: CASSQDGAPLYEQYF

v_call: TRBV15
j_call: TRBJ1-2
cdr3_aa: CATSRDVQGGGYTF

v_call: TRBV5-4
j_call: TRBJ2-7
cdr3_aa: CASSLGPRQDYEQYF

v_call: TRBV28
j_call: TRBJ2-7
cdr3_aa: CATWGLAGSYEQYF

v_call: TRBV5-1
j_call: TRBJ2-7
cdr3_aa: CASSLTGVFREQYF

v_call: TRBV5-4
j_call: TRBJ1-2
cdr3_aa: CASSRGAGSYGYTF

v_call: TRBV18
j_call: TRBJ2-2
cdr3_aa: CASSPGQVLHTGELFF

v_call: TRBV19
j_call: TRBJ2-5
cdr3_aa: CASSISEVAETQYF

v_call: TRBV27
j_call: TRBJ1-1
cdr3_aa: CASSSRQANTEAFF

v_call: TRBV28
j_call: TRBJ1-4
cdr3_aa: CAVQFTGGGEKLFF

v_call: TRBV2
j_call: TRBJ2-5
cdr3_aa: CASMVEGLATETQYF

v_call: TRBV5-1
j_call: TRBJ2-2
cdr3_aa: CASSWDSPTSNTGELFF

v_call: TRBV2
j_call: TRBJ1-2
cdr3_aa: CATSRDRVIGYTF

v_call: TRBV5-1
j_call: TRBJ1-4
cdr3_aa: CASSFQQGREKLFF

v_call: TRBV9
j_call: TRBJ2-3
cdr3_aa: CASSAGLGSSTDTQYF

v_call: TRBV7-2
j_call: TRBJ1-1
cdr3_aa: CASSPRGQGAVEAFF

v_call: TRBV5-4
j_call: TRBJ2-5
cdr3_aa: CASSRPGQGARETQYF

v_call: TRBV6-4
j_call: TRBJ1-6
cdr3_aa: CASSATGAYSPLHF

v_call: TRBV6-2/TRBV6-3
j_call: TRBJ2-3
cdr3_aa: CASSFAADTQYF

v_call: TRBV5-4
j_call: TRBJ1-2
cdr3_aa: CASSDRAGYTF

v_call: TRBV11-3
j_call: TRBJ2-2
cdr3_aa: CASSAARDRANTGELFF

v_call: TRBV7-8
j_call: TRBJ2-2
cdr3_aa: CASSLGGGANRIGELFF

v_call: TRBV6-5
j_call: TRBJ2-2
cdr3_aa: CASSLTSNTGELFF

v_call: TRBV6-6
j_call: TRBJ2-1
cdr3_aa: CASSYSYGAAEQFF

v_call: TRBV30
j_call: TRBJ2-7
cdr3_aa: CAWSGSYLRGEQYF